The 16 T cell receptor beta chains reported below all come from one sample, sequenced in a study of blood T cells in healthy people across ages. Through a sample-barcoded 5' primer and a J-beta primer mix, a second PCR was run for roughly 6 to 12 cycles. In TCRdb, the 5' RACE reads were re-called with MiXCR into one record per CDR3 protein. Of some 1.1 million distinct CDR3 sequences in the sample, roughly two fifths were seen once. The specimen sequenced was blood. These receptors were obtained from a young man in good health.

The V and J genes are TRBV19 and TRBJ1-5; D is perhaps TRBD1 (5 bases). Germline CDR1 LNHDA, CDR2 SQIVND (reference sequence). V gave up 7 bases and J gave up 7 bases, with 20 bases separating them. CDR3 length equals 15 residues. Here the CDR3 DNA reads TGTGCCAGTACCATCGGAGGGGTGGCGGGCCAGCCCCAGCATTTT. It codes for CASTIGGVAGQPQHF.

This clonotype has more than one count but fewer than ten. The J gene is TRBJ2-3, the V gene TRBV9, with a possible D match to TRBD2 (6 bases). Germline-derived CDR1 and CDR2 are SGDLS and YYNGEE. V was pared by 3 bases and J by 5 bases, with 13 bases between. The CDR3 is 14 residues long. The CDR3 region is CASSERLVRDTQYF. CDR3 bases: TGTGCCAGCAGCGAGCGACTAGTGAGAGATACGCAGTATTTT.

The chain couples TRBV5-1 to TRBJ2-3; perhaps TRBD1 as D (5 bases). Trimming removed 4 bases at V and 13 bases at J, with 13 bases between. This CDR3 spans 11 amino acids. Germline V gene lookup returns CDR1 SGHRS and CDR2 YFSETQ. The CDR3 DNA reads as TGCGCCAGCAGCGAGGACATGATAAAGTATTTT. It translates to CASSEDMIKYF.

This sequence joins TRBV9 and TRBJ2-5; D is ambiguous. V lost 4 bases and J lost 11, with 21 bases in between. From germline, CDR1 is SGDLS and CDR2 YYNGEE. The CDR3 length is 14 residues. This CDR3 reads CASSKESSHNEQYF. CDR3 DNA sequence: TGTGCCAGCAGCAAAGAGAGTTCACACAATGAGCAGTACTTC.

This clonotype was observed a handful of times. CDR3 nucleotides: TGTGCCAGCAGCCAACTTCGGGACAGTATGGGTTCACCCCTCCACTTT. Residues: CASSQLRDSMGSPLHF. The chain links TRBV3-1 to TRBJ1-6; 7 bases line up with TRBD1. The ends lost 2 bases at V and 9 bases at J; junction bases unmatched: 10. The CDR3 length is 16 residues. Germline loops: CDR1 LGHDT, CDR2 YNNKEL (reference sequence).

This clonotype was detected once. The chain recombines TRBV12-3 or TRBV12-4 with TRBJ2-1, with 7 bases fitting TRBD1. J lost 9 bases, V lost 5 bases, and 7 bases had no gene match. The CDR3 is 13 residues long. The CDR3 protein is CASSRRQGGEQFF. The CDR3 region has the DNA TGTGCCAGCAGTCGCCGACAGGGTGGTGAGCAGTTCTTC.

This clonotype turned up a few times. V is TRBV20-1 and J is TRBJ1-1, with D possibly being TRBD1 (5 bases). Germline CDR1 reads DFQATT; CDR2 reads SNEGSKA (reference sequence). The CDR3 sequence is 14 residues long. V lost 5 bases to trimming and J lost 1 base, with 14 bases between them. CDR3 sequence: CSAPKLTGNTEAFF. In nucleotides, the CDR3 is TGCAGTGCTCCCAAACTCACAGGGAACACTGAAGCTTTCTTT.

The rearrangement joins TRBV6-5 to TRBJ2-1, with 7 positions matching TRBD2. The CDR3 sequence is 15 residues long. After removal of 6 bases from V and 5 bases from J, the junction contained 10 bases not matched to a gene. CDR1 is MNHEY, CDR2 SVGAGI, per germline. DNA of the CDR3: TGTGCCAGCAGCCGGGGACTAACAACCGACAATGAGCAGTTCTTC. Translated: CASSRGLTTDNEQFF.

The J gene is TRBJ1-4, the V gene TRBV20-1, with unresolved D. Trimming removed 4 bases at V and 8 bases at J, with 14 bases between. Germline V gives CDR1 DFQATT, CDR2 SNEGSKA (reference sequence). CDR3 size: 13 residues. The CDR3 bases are TGCAGTGCTATAGGGCCCGACCGAGAAAAACTGTTTTTT. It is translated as CSAIGPDREKLFF.

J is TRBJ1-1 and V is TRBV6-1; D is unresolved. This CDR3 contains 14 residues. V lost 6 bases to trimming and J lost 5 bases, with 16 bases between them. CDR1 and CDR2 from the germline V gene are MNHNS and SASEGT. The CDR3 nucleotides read TGTGCCAGCAGAGCCCGCGAGAAACGGACTGAAGCTTTCTTT. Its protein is CASRAREKRTEAFF.

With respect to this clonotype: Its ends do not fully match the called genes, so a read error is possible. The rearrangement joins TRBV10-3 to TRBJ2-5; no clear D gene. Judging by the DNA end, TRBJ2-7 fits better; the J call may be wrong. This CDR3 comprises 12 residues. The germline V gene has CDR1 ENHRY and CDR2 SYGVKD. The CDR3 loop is CAVSELADEQYF. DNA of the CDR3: TGTGCCGTCAGTGAGTTGGCGGACGAGCAGTACTTC.

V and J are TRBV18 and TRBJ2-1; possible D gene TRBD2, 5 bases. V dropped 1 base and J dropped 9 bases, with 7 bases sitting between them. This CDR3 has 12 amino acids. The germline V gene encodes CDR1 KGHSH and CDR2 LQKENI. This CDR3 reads CASSPRRIEQFF. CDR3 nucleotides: TGTGCCAGCTCACCACGGAGGATTGAGCAGTTCTTC.

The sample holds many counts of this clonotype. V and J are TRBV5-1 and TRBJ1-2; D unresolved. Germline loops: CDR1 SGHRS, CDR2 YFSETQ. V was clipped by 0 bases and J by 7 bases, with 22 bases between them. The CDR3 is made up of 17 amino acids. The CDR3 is CASSLEVPSRVLSGYTF. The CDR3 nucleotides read TGCGCCAGCAGCTTGGAAGTCCCCAGCCGAGTTTTGTCTGGCTACACCTTC. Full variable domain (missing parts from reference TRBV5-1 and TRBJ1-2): KAGVTQTPRYLIKTRGQQVTLSCSPISGHRSVSWYQQTPGQGLQFLFEYFSETQRNKGNFPGRFSGRQFSNSRSEMNVSTLELGDSALYLCASSLEVPSRVLSGYTFGSGTRLTVV.

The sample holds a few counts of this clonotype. The CDR3 spells CASSLESGPGYTQYF. CDR3 nucleotide sequence: TGCGCCAGCAGCTTGGAAAGTGGGCCGGGGTATACGCAGTATTTT. The chain uses TRBV5-1 and TRBJ2-3; TRBD2 might be the D (5 bases). Germline CDR1 is SGHRS and CDR2 is YFSETQ. V was clipped by 0 bases and J by 7 bases, with 15 bases between them. CDR3 length: 15 amino acids.

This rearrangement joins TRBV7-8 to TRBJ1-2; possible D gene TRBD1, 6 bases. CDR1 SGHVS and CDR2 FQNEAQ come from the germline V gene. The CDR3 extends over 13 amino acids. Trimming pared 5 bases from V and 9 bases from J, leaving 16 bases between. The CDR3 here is CASSSNRARSYTF. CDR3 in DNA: TGTGCCAGCAGCAGCAACAGGGCTCGTAGCTACACCTTC. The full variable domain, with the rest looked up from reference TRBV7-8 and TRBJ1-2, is GAGVSQSPRYKVAKRGQDVALRCDPISGHVSLFWYQQALGQGPEFLTYFQNEAQLDKSGLPSDRFFAERPEGSVSTLKIQRTQQEDSAVYLCASSSNRARSYTFGSGTRLTVV.

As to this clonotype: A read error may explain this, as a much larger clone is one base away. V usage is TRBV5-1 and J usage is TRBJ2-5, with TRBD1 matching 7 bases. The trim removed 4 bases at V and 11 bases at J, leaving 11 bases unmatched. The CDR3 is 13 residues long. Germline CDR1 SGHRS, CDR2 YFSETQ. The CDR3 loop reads CASSQGVDNEQYF. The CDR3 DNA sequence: TGCGCCAGCAGCCAGGGGGTTGACAATGAGCAGTACTTC.